A selection of T cell receptor beta chains follows, all from one sample in a study of cytomegalovirus exposure and HLA in healthy donors. Assay: immunoSEQ multiplex PCR; the TCRdb copy retains only in-frame clones and omits some. The data contain approximately 170,000 clones, 84% of them singletons. Sample: PBMCs. The receptors shown here come from a man under 40 in good health and CMV-seropositive. CDR3s include the opening cysteine and the closing phenylalanine or tryptophan. Each record gives: V gene, clone size, D gene, J gene, CDR3 DNA, CDR3 protein. A D gene is named only where the DNA matches it firmly. Clone size is stated in some rows and not others, as once, few, many or a class when expanded.

>TRBV7-6|.|.|TRBJ2-1
TGTGCCAGCAGCTTAGATACTAGCTACAGTGAGCAGTTCTTC
CASSLDTSYSEQFF
>TRBV6-5|.|.|TRBJ2-7
TGTGCCAGCAGCCTAGGAGCCAGGGGCTACGAGCAGTACTTC
CASSLGARGYEQYF
>TRBV6-6|.|.|TRBJ1-2
TGTGCCAGCAGTTACTCTACCAGCTATGGCTACACCTTC
CASSYSTSYGYTF
>TRBV7-2|.|.|TRBJ2-4
TGTGCCAGCAGCTTAGAAGGCCTAGGGAGAGCCAAAAACATTCAGTACTTC
CASSLEGLGRAKNIQYF
>TRBV27|.|.|TRBJ2-3
TGTGCCAGCAGTTTATCGCCCCCCATAGCGGACTCTAGCACAGATACGCAGTATTTT
CASSLSPPIADSSTDTQYF
>TRBV6-5|.|.|TRBJ2-5
TGTGCCAGCAGTTACTCTCCAGACAGCCAAGAGACCCAGTACTTC
CASSYSPDSQETQYF
>TRBV30|.|TRBD2|TRBJ2-5
TGTGCCTGGACCCTAGCGGGGGGCCGGGAGACCCAGTACTTC
CAWTLAGGRETQYF
>TRBV6-1|few|.|TRBJ1-2
TGTGCCAGCAGGGGCGGGACTGGAGATGGCTACACCTTC
CASRGGTGDGYTF
>TRBV9|.|.|TRBJ1-1
TGTGCCAGCAGCGTAGATAGTTCGGGGGTCGCGACTGAAGCTTTCTTT
CASSVDSSGVATEAFF
>TRBV28|.|.|TRBJ1-5
TGTGCCAGCAGTTTCGGGGGGAGGGGATTTAGCAATCAGCCCCAGCATTTT
CASSFGGRGFSNQPQHF
>TRBV18|.|TRBD2|TRBJ2-2
TGTGCCAGCTCACTCCGGGGACTCCGGCCTAGCGGGACAAACACCGGGGAGCTGTTTTTT
CASSLRGLRPSGTNTGELFF
>TRBV19|.|TRBD1|TRBJ1-4
TGTGCCAGTAGCTGGACAGGGGGGGATGAAAAACTGTTTTTT
CASSWTGGDEKLFF
>TRBV9|.|.|TRBJ1-1
TGTGCCAGCAGCCCCCCTGGGGCGGCGCAAGGAGCTTTCTTT
CASSPPGAAQGAFF
>TRBV27|once|TRBD1|TRBJ2-3
TGTGCCAGAAGACAGGGGGCGAGAGATACGCAGTATTTT
CARRQGARDTQYF
>TRBV28|once|TRBD1|TRBJ1-5
TGTGCCAGCAGTTCTCAAACAGGGGGCTATCAGCCCCAGCATTTT
CASSSQTGGYQPQHF
>TRBV6-6|few|.|TRBJ1-2
TGTGCCAGCAGTTACGTACAGAACTATGGCTACACCTTC
CASSYVQNYGYTF
>TRBV27|.|TRBD1|TRBJ2-2
TGTGCCAGCAGCTCCGCTCAGGGGGCAGAGAACACCGGGGAGCTGTTTTTT
CASSSAQGAENTGELFF
>TRBV7-2|.|.|TRBJ2-3
TGTGCCAGCAGCTTGGGTCCGGCGGCCACAGATACGCAGTATTTT
CASSLGPAATDTQYF
>TRBV27|.|.|TRBJ1-1
TGTGCCAGCAGTCCCCAGGAGGGGATACGAACTGAAGCTTTCTTT
CASSPQEGIRTEAFF
>TRBV7-9|.|.|TRBJ2-7
TGTGCCAGCAGCTTAGTGCTAGCGAAGGGTGAGCAGTACTTC
CASSLVLAKGEQYF
>TRBV29-1|.|TRBD1|TRBJ1-1
TGCAGCGTTGAAGAGTCGGCAGGGGGCACTGAAGCTTTCTTT
CSVEESAGGTEAFF
>TRBV20-1|few|.|TRBJ2-5
TGCAGTGCGCCTAGAGGGGAGACCCAGTACTTC
CSAPRGETQYF
>TRBV28|.|TRBD1|TRBJ1-1
TGTGCCAGCACCTCCCCAGGGGGGCCGAACACTGAAGCTTTCTTT
CASTSPGGPNTEAFF
>TRBV5-1|.|.|TRBJ2-7
TGCGCCAGCAGCTTATCGGTCGGGGAGCAGTACTTC
CASSLSVGEQYF
>TRBV4-1|.|.|TRBJ2-7
TGCGCCAGCAGTCATATGGGTGACTTCTACGAGCAGTACTTC
CASSHMGDFYEQYF
>TRBV7-3|.|TRBD1|TRBJ1-1
TGTGCCAGCAGCGCCGGACAGGGGAACACTGAAGCTTTCTTT
CASSAGQGNTEAFF
>TRBV9|.|TRBD1|TRBJ2-3
TGTGCCAGCAGCGTAGGCAGGGGGCGCCCCTTGGGGACAGATACGCAGTATTTT
CASSVGRGRPLGTDTQYF
>TRBV28|.|TRBD1|TRBJ1-2
TGTGCCAGCAGTTTTTGGGGACAGGGTAACTATGGCTACACCTTC
CASSFWGQGNYGYTF
>TRBV7-3|.|TRBD1|TRBJ2-2
TGTGCCAGCAGCTTAACGGGACAGGGGACCGGGGAGCTGTTTTTT
CASSLTGQGTGELFF
>TRBV10-3|few|TRBD2|TRBJ2-7
TGTGCCATCAGTGCTAGCGGGGGCTCCTACGAGCAGTACTTC
CAISASGGSYEQYF
>TRBV7-8|.|.|TRBJ1-1
TGTGCCAGCAGCCTTGACCGAGGGAACACTGAAGCTTTCTTT
CASSLDRGNTEAFF
>TRBV7-9|.|TRBD2|TRBJ2-7
TGTGCCAGCAGCCAGACTAGCTTCCACGAGCAGTACTTC
CASSQTSFHEQYF
>TRBV6-5|few|.|TRBJ1-1
TGTGCCAGCAGTAAGGGGACTGAAGCTTTCTTT
CASSKGTEAFF
>TRBV9|.|.|TRBJ2-3
TGTGCCAGCAGCGTACAGGATAGTAGCACAGATACGCAGTATTTT
CASSVQDSSTDTQYF
>TRBV27|.|TRBD1|TRBJ2-6
TGTGCCAGCAGCCGGTCTACAGGGGGCGCTGGGGCCAACGTCCTGACTTTC
CASSRSTGGAGANVLTF
>TRBV7-2|.|.|TRBJ1-1
TGTGCCAGCAGCCTAAGGACACCGAACACTGAAGCTTTCTTT
CASSLRTPNTEAFF
>TRBV6-5|.|TRBD2|TRBJ2-7
TGTGCCAGCAGTTACTCCTCACCGCGGGAGTACTACGAGCAGTACTTC
CASSYSSPREYYEQYF
>TRBV7-3|.|TRBD1|TRBJ1-6
TGTGCCAGCAGCTCGACAGGGGGCAATAATTCACCCCTCCACTTT
CASSSTGGNNSPLHF
>TRBV30|.|TRBD2|TRBJ2-1
TGTGCCTGGAGTACGACTAGCGGTTATGAGCAGTTCTTC
CAWSTTSGYEQFF